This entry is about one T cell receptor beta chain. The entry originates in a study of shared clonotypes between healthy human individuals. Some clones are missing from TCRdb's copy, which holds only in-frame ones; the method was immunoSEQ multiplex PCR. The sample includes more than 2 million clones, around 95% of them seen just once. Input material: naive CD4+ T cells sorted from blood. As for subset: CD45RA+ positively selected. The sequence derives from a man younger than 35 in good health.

Written as DNA, the CDR3 is TGTGCCAGCAGCCCCCGTTTAGGGCGGGATGAAAAACTGTTTTTT. Translated, it gives CASSPRLGRDEKLFF. V usage is TRBV7-9 and J usage is TRBJ1-4; the D is unclear. The length of the CDR3 is 15 residues. Trimming took 5 bases from V and 6 from J, leaving 16 bases between them. Germline CDR1 is SEHNR and CDR2 is FQNEAQ (reference sequence).